The source of this T cell receptor (beta chain) is a study of T cells in Graves' hyperthyroidism and ophthalmopathy. The source material, RNA transcripts, was used to amplify TCR beta CDR3 regions. RT-PCR in the first round (using the HTBI primer set) targeted the TCR CDR3. MiXCR was run by TCRdb on the multiplex PCR reads, yielding one entry per CDR3 protein. The data hold over 500,000 distinct CDR3 sequences, with 13% to 15% observed a single time. Diagnostic decisions used clinical symptoms, serum thyroxine and TRAb, thyroid ultrasound and orbital computed tomography. This clonotype was detected a few times. Its antigen remains unidentified. Study observations and caveats: Researchers found most expanded thyroid clonotypes above 0.001 in blood as well.

The specimen sequenced was blood. This receptor was taken from a woman aged 35 to 49 with Graves' hyperthyroidism.

The CDR3 region is CASSYGQGQAYEQYF. The DNA for the CDR3 is TGTGCCAGCAGTTATGGACAGGGGCAGGCCTACGAGCAGTACTTC. The rearrangement joins TRBV11-3 to TRBJ2-7, with TRBD1 matching over 9 bases. V dropped 6 bases and J dropped 2; count of bases not matched to a gene: 8. The CDR3 runs 15 residues. Germline CDR1 reads SGHNT; CDR2 reads YENEEA.